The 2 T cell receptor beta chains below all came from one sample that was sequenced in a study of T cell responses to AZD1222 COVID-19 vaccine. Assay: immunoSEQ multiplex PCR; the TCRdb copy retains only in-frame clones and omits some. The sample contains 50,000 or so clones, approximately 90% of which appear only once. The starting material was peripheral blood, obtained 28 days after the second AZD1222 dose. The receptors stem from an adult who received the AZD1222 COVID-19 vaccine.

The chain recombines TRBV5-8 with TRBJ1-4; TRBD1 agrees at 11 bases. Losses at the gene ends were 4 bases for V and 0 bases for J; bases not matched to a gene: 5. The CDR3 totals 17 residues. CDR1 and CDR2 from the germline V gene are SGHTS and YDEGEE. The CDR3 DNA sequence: TGTGCCAGCAGCAAAGGACAGGGGGCTGCAACTAATGAAAAACTGTTTTTT. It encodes CASSKGQGAATNEKLFF.

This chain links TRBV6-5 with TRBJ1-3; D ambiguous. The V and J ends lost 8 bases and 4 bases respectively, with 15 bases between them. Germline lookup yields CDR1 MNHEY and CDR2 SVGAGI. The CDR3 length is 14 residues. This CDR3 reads CASALQSRGNTIYF. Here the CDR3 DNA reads TGTGCCAGCGCCCTGCAATCACGCGGAAACACCATATATTTT.